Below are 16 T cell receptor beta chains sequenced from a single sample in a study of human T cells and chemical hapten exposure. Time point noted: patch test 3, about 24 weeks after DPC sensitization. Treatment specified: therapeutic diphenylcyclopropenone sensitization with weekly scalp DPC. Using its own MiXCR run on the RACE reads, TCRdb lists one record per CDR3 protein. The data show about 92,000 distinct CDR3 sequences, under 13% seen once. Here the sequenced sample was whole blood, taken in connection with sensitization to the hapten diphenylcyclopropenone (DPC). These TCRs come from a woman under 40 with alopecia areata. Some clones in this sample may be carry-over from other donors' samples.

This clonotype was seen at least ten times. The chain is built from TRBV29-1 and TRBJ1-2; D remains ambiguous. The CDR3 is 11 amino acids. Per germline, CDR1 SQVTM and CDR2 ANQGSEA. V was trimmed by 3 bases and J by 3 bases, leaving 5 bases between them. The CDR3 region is CSVDRHYGYTF. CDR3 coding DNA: TGCAGCGTTGACCGGCACTATGGCTACACCTTC.

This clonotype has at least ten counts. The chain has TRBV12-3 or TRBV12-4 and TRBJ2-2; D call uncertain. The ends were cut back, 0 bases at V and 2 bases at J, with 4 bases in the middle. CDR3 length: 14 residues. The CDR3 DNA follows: TGTGCCAGCAGTTTAGCTCCCAACACCGGGGAGCTGTTTTTT. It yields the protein CASSLAPNTGELFF.

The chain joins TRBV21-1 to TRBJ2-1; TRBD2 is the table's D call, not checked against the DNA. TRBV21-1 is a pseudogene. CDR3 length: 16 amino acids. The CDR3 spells CASSKDVAGAVNEQFF. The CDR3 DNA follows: TGTGCCAGCAGCAAAGATGTAGCGGGGGCCGTCAATGAGCAGTTCTTC.

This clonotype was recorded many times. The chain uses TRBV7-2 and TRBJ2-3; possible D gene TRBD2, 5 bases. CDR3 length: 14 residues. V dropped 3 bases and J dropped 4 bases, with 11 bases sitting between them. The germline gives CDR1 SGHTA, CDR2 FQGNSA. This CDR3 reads CASSFASPPDTQYF. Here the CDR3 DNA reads TGTGCCAGCAGCTTTGCTAGCCCGCCAGATACGCAGTATTTT.

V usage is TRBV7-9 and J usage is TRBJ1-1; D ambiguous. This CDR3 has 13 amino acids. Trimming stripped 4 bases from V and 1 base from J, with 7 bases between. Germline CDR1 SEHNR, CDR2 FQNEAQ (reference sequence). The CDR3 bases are TGTGCCAGCAGCTCCAGACCGAACACTGAAGCTTTCTTT. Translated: CASSSRPNTEAFF.

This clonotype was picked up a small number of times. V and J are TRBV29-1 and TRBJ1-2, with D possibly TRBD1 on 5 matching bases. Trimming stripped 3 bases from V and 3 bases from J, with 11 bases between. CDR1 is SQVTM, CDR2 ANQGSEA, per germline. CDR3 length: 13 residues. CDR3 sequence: CSVDPGVDYGYTF. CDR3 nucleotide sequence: TGCAGCGTTGACCCGGGGGTCGACTATGGCTACACCTTC.

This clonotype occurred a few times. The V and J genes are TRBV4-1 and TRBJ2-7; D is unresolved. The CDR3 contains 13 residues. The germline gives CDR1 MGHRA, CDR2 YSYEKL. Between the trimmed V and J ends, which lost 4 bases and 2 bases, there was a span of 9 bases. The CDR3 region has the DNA TGCGCCAGCAGCCTCAAAGTTACCTACGAGCAGTACGTC. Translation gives CASSLKVTYEQYV.

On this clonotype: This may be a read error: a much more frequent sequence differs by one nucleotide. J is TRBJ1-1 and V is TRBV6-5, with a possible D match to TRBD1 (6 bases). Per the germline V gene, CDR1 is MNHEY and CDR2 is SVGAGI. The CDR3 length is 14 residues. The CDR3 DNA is TGTGCCAGCTGTTACTCTGGGGGCGACACTGAAGCTTTCTTT. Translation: CASCYSGGDTEAFF.

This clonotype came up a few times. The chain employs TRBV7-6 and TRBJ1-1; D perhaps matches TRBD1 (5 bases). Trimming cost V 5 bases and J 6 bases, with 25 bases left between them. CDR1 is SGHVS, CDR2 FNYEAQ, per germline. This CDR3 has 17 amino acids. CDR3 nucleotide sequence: TGTGCCAGCAGCCCACGACTAAGGGGCCCTCATATGTCTGAAGCTTTCTTT. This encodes CASSPRLRGPHMSEAFF.

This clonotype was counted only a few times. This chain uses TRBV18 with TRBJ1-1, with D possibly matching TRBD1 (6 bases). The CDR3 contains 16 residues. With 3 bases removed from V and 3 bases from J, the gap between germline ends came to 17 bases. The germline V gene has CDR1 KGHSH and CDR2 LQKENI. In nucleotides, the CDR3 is TGTGCCAGCTCACCTTACTCTCCGGACAGCTACACTGAAGCTTTCTTT. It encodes CASSPYSPDSYTEAFF.

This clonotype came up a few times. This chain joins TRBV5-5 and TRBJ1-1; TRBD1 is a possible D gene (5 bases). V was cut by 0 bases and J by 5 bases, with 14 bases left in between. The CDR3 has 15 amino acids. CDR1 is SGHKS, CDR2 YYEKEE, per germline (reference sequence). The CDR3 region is CASSLGTIRETEAFF. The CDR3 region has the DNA TGTGCCAGCAGCTTGGGGACAATACGGGAAACTGAAGCTTTCTTT.

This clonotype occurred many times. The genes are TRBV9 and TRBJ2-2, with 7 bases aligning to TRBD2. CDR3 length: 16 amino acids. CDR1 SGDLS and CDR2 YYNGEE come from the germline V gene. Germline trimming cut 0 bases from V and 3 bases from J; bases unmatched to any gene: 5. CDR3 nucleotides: TGTGCCAGCAGCGTAGGCCTAGCGGAATACACCGGGGAGCTGTTTTTT. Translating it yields CASSVGLAEYTGELFF.

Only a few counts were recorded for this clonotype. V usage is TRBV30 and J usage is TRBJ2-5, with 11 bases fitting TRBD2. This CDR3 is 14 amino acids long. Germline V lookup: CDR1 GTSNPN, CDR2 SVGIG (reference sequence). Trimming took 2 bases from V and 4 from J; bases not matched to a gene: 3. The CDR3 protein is CAWSTSGSRETQYF. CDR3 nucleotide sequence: TGTGCCTGGAGTACTAGCGGGAGTCGAGAGACCCAGTACTTC.

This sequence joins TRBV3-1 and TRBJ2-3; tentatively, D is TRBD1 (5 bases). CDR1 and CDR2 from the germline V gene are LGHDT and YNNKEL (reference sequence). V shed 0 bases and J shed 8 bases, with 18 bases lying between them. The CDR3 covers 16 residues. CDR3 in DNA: TGTGCCAGCAGCCAAGATGATCTGGGGCCCGGTCCTACGCAGTATTTT. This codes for CASSQDDLGPGPTQYF.

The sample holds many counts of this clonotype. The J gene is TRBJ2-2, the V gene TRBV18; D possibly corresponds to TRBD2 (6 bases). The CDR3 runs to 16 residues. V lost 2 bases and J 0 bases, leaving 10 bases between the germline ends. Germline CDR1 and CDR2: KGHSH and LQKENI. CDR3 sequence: CASSPGGGANTGELFF. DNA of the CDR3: TGTGCCAGCTCACCAGGGGGAGGCGCGAACACCGGGGAGCTGTTTTTT. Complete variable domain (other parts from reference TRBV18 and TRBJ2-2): NAGVMQNPRHLVRRRGQEARLRCSPMKGHSHVYWYRQLPEEGLKFMVYLQKENIIDESGMPKERFSAEFPKEGPSILRIQQVVRGDSAAYFCASSPGGGANTGELFFGEGSRLTVL.

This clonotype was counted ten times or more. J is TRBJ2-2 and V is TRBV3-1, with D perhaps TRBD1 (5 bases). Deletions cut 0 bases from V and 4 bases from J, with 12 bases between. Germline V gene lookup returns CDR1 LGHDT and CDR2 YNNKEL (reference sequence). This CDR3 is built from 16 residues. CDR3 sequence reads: CASSQEWARGTGELFF. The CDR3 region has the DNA TGTGCCAGCAGCCAAGAGTGGGCAAGGGGCACCGGGGAGCTGTTTTTT.